The clone carrying this T cell receptor beta chain was counted once. The entry originates in a study of blood T cell repertoires in COVID-19. The method was immunoSEQ multiplex PCR; TCRdb's version includes in-frame clones alone and lacks a portion of them. The table has about 260,000 clones, around 93% seen once; the top ten hold approximately 3%. The CDR3 is 14 residues long. The germline V gene has CDR1 MGHRA and CDR2 YSYEKL. V lost 1 base to trimming and J lost 3 bases, with 8 bases between them. The chain joins TRBV4-1 to TRBJ2-3, with D possibly TRBD2 on 5 matching bases. Source material: PBMCs or T cells enriched from blood (not recorded which). The clonotype was recovered from a man aged 35 to 55 who had been exposed to COVID-19. CDR3 sequence (DNA): TGCGCCAGCAGCCAAGGGACTGATACAGATACGCAGTATTTT. Its translation: CASSQGTDTDTQYF.